This is a list of T cell receptor beta chains from one sample in a study of T cell changes during pregnancy in multiple sclerosis. Sequencing was performed with immunoSEQ multiplex PCR; in TCRdb, only in-frame clones are kept and a portion is missing. The sample yields 25,000 to 30,000 clones, around 90% seen once. Here the sequenced sample was CD4+ T cells from peripheral blood mononuclear cells, taken in the first trimester of pregnancy. The receptor set was obtained from a female donor with multiple sclerosis, enrolled in a pregnancy study. Both conserved end residues are part of each CDR3. Fields, in order: clone size, V gene, J gene, D gene, CDR3 protein, CDR3 DNA. A D gene is named only where the DNA matches it firmly. Clone size, where shown, is once, few, many, or a class for clones that have expanded.

>.|TRBV28|TRBJ2-5|TRBD2
CASSLRGYQETQYF
TGTGCCAGCAGTTTGCGGGGGTACCAAGAGACCCAGTACTTC
>.|TRBV18|TRBJ1-2|.
CASSQRGGGGYTF
TGTGCCAGCTCACAGCGGGGGGGCGGTGGCTACACCTTC
>.|TRBV5-5|TRBJ2-7|.
CASSSFSYEQYF
TGTGCCAGCAGCTCATTCAGCTACGAGCAGTACTTC
>.|TRBV21-1|TRBJ2-1|.
CASSNDRGWVYNEQFF
TGTGCCAGCAGCAACGACAGGGGGTGGGTTTACAATGAGCAGTTCTTC
>.|TRBV30|TRBJ2-3|TRBD1
CAWSVTGTGRLFAPDTQYF
TGTGCCTGGAGTGTAACTGGGACAGGTAGATTGTTTGCCCCAGATACGCAGTATTTT
>.|TRBV6-5|TRBJ2-7|TRBD1
CASTGQGASYEQYF
TGTGCCAGCACTGGACAGGGGGCTTCCTACGAGCAGTACTTC
>.|TRBV7-2|TRBJ2-7|.
CASSLREGVGSYEQYF
TGTGCCAGCAGCTTAAGGGAAGGGGTAGGTTCCTACGAGCAGTACTTC
>.|TRBV6-1|TRBJ1-1|.
CASSEYRTDNTEAFF
TGTGCCAGCAGTGAGTACAGGACAGATAACACTGAAGCTTTCTTT
>.|TRBV25-1|TRBJ1-6|TRBD1
CASRESSGTGTDSPLHF
TGTGCCAGCAGAGAAAGTAGTGGGACAGGGACGGATTCACCCCTCCACTTT
>.|TRBV9|TRBJ1-3|.
CASSGRRDGSSGNTIYF
TGTGCCAGCAGCGGACGACGGGACGGGAGCTCTGGAAACACCATATATTTT
>.|TRBV2|TRBJ2-7|TRBD2
CASSDGGGLYEQYF
TGTGCCAGCAGTGACGGCGGGGGGCTGTACGAGCAGTACTTC
>.|TRBV6-1|TRBJ1-2|.
CASVQGLTSIYGYTF
TGTGCCAGCGTTCAGGGCCTCACCTCAATCTATGGCTACACCTTC
>once|TRBV18|TRBJ1-4|TRBD1
CASSRNRGENEKLFF
TGTGCCAGCTCTCGGAACAGGGGCGAAAATGAAAAACTGTTTTTT
>.|TRBV28|TRBJ1-3|TRBD1
CASTHRGFGGNTIYF
TGTGCCAGCACCCACAGGGGTTTCGGCGGGAACACCATATATTTT
>.|TRBV4-3|TRBJ2-7|TRBD1
CASSQEAGTGPVYEQYF
TGCGCCAGCAGCCAAGAGGCTGGGACAGGGCCAGTCTACGAGCAGTACTTC
>.|TRBV5-4|TRBJ1-1|TRBD1
CASSRAGTAGVGSEAFF
TGTGCCAGCAGCCGCGCCGGGACAGCTGGAGTTGGGTCTGAAGCTTTCTTT
>.|TRBV19|TRBJ2-1|TRBD1
CASSIDAFGGRDRIYNEQFF
TGTGCCAGTAGTATAGACGCCTTTGGGGGTCGGGACAGAATATACAATGAGCAGTTCTTC
>.|TRBV9|TRBJ2-3|TRBD2
CASSLRGGPTTDTQYF
TGTGCCAGCTCCCTTCGGGGGGGTCCTACCACAGATACGCAGTATTTT
>once|TRBV18|TRBJ2-6|TRBD1
CASSPRDRVGTGANVLTF
TGTGCCAGCTCACCTAGGGACAGGGTCGGTACTGGGGCCAACGTCCTGACTTTC
>.|TRBV9|TRBJ1-6|.
CASSPGISPLHF
TGTGCCAGCAGTCCAGGGATTTCACCCCTCCACTTT
>once|TRBV30|TRBJ2-2|TRBD2
CAWSPPGLAGGLTVLPGELFF
TGTGCCTGGAGTCCCCCGGGACTAGCGGGGGGGCTTACTGTTCTCCCCGGGGAGCTGTTTTTT
>.|TRBV5-1|TRBJ1-4|.
CASSLAGVGEKLFF
TGCGCCAGCAGCTTAGCAGGGGTAGGAGAAAAACTGTTTTTT
>few|TRBV11-2|TRBJ1-3|.
CASSFGLGNTIYF
TGTGCCAGCAGCTTCGGGTTGGGAAACACCATATATTTT
>.|TRBV19|TRBJ1-1|.
CASSPQVLNTEAFF
TGTGCCAGTAGTCCACAAGTTTTGAACACTGAAGCTTTCTTT
>.|TRBV7-9|TRBJ1-5|.
CASSFGSQGTYQPQHF
TGTGCCAGCAGCTTTGGGTCCCAGGGTACTTATCAGCCCCAGCATTTT
>.|TRBV29-1|TRBJ2-1|TRBD2
CSGEGQFF
TGCAGCGGGGAGGGGCAGTTCTTC
>.|TRBV4-1|TRBJ2-1|TRBD2
CASSRPGLAGGTEQFF
TGCGCCAGCAGCCGTCCCGGACTAGCGGGGGGCACTGAGCAGTTCTTC
>.|TRBV9|TRBJ2-1|TRBD2
CASSVDTSGGFEQFF
TGTGCCAGCAGCGTTGACACTAGCGGGGGATTTGAGCAGTTCTTC
>.|TRBV11-2|TRBJ2-5|.
CASSLRLEETQYF
TGTGCCAGCAGCTTGAGACTAGAAGAGACCCAGTACTTC
>once|TRBV2|TRBJ1-2|.
CASSVGGRHYGYTF
TGTGCCAGCAGTGTGGGGGGTAGGCACTATGGCTACACCTTC
>once|TRBV10-3|TRBJ2-1|TRBD2
CAIRGQGGNEQFF
TGTGCCATCAGGGGCCAGGGAGGGAATGAGCAGTTCTTC
>.|TRBV7-9|TRBJ1-4|.
CASSLRQANEKLFF
TGTGCCAGCAGCTTAAGGCAGGCTAATGAAAAACTGTTTTTT
>.|TRBV28|TRBJ1-5|.
CASGGWNQPQHF
TGTGCCAGCGGGGGCTGGAATCAGCCCCAGCATTTT
>.|TRBV2|TRBJ2-7|.
CASLRGGDPYEQYF
TGTGCCAGCCTGCGAGGGGGGGACCCCTACGAGCAGTACTTC
>few|TRBV9|TRBJ2-1|TRBD2
CASSPSGVEQFF
TGTGCCAGCAGTCCAAGCGGGGTCGAGCAGTTCTTC
>few|TRBV29-1|TRBJ1-4|TRBD1
CSVATGATNEKLFF
TGCAGCGTAGCAACAGGGGCAACTAATGAAAAACTGTTTTTT
>.|TRBV7-9|TRBJ1-3|TRBD1
CASSLVATGSGNTIYF
TGTGCCAGCAGCTTAGTTGCGACAGGGAGTGGAAACACCATATATTTT
>once|TRBV7-8|TRBJ2-2|TRBD1
CASSQRTGRTGELFF
TGTGCCAGCAGCCAGAGGACAGGGAGAACCGGGGAGCTGTTTTTT
>.|TRBV6-5|TRBJ2-5|TRBD2
CASSYVGGDQETQYF
TGTGCCAGCAGTTACGTCGGGGGGGACCAAGAGACCCAGTACTTC
>.|TRBV21-1|TRBJ2-7|.
CASRYYEQYF
TGTGCCAGCAGGTATTACGAGCAGTACTTC
>.|TRBV29-1|TRBJ1-4|TRBD1
CSVSQGASEKLFF
TGCAGCGTCTCACAGGGGGCGTCTGAAAAACTGTTTTTT
>.|TRBV9|TRBJ2-3|TRBD2
CASSAGGGSTDTQYF
TGTGCCAGCAGCGCCGGCGGGGGTAGCACAGATACGCAGTATTTT
>.|TRBV18|TRBJ2-3|.
CASSKSGDTQYF
TGTGCCAGCTCGAAATCGGGAGATACGCAGTATTTT
>.|TRBV6-5|TRBJ2-2|TRBD2
CASRTSGGAVGELFF
TGTGCCAGCAGGACTAGCGGGGGGGCCGTCGGGGAGCTGTTTTTT
>.|TRBV7-2|TRBJ1-2|.
CASSRGESSGYTF
TGTGCCAGCAGCAGGGGCGAGAGCTCTGGCTACACCTTC
>few|TRBV5-5|TRBJ1-1|.
CASRKGGGTEAFF
TGTGCCAGCAGAAAGGGAGGGGGGACTGAAGCTTTCTTT
>.|TRBV2|TRBJ2-3|TRBD2
CASSGAAGADTQYF
TGTGCCAGCAGTGGGGCGGCGGGGGCAGATACGCAGTATTTT
>few|TRBV30|TRBJ1-1|.
CAWKDYRNTEAFF
TGTGCCTGGAAGGACTATAGGAACACTGAAGCTTTCTTT
>.|TRBV5-4|TRBJ1-2|.
CASSPLGGGGYTF
TGTGCCAGCAGCCCTCTGGGGGGAGGTGGCTACACCTTC
>.|TRBV6-5|TRBJ1-1|.
CASSYLGGAFF
TGTGCCAGCAGTTACTTGGGGGGAGCTTTCTTT
>.|TRBV9|TRBJ2-3|.
CASSVEVGGTDTQYF
TGTGCCAGCAGCGTAGAGGTCGGAGGCACAGATACGCAGTATTTT
>.|TRBV6-6|TRBJ2-1|.
CASSYGSGNEQFF
TGTGCCAGCAGTTACGGATCAGGCAATGAGCAGTTCTTC
>.|TRBV7-9|TRBJ2-4|TRBD1
CASSLFRGPGQLGDIQYF
TGTGCCAGCAGCTTATTTAGAGGTCCGGGACAGTTAGGAGACATTCAGTACTTC
>.|TRBV30|TRBJ1-2|.
CACYVDLPSLKGYTF
TGTGCCTGCTACGTCGATCTACCCTCCTTGAAGGGCTACACCTTC